The T cell receptor (beta chain) described here comes from a study of blood T cell repertoires in COVID-19. For the study at large: Nucleic acid was either cDNA or gDNA, and it came from T cells, B-cell-depleted T cells, or PBMCs.

Libraries were prepared by immunoSEQ multiplex PCR; TCRdb keeps only in-frame clonotypes and omits some of them. The sample holds approximately 440,000 clones, 90% seen once. This clone has just a few counts. This sample includes further DNA sequences coding for the same CDR3. This CDR3 is built from 13 residues. Germline values: CDR1 KGHDR, CDR2 SFDVKD. Trimming removed 0 bases from V and 6 bases from J; junction bases left unmatched: 0. Those who participated ranged in age from roughly 18 to 89 years and resided in approximately 26 US areas. Self-reported history from a screening survey and questionnaire set each donor's cohort.

The sequence was collected from a young man who had recovered from COVID-19. The material sequenced was PBMCs or T cells enriched from blood (not recorded which). The chain links TRBV24-1 to TRBJ2-7, with TRBD1 matching over 8 bases. CDR3 nucleotides: TGTGCCACCAGTGATTTGACAGGGGGCGAGCAGTACTTC. It translates to CATSDLTGGEQYF.